This T cell receptor beta chain was profiled in a study of blood T cell repertoires in COVID-19. Study in general: Samples representing acute and convalescent COVID-19 were sourced from the United States, Italy and Spain. Nucleic acid was either cDNA or gDNA, and it came from T cells, B-cell-depleted T cells, or PBMCs.

Data came from immunoSEQ multiplex PCR; TCRdb stores just in-frame clones and leaves some out. This sample carries about 60,000 clones, roughly 80% of them seen once, and the ten largest clones take more than 40%. The CDR3 totals 15 residues. Germline assignment: CDR1 SGHRS and CDR2 YFSETQ. The V gene lost 4 bases and the J gene lost 5 bases, with 19 bases spanning the gap. V gene TRBV5-1 combines with J gene TRBJ2-7, with D possibly matching TRBD2 (6 bases). Source material: peripheral blood. The source is a human donor in a cohort sampled during active COVID-19. The CDR3: CASSGGRGGANEQYF. The CDR3 nucleotides read TGCGCCAGCAGCGGGGGAAGAGGAGGGGCCAACGAGCAGTACTTC.